This TCR beta chain was obtained from a study of T cells in Graves' hyperthyroidism and ophthalmopathy. The TCR beta CDR3 regions underwent amplification using RNA transcripts as the source. The primer set for the first-round RT-PCR of the TCR CDR3 was HTBI. TCRdb ran MiXCR on the multiplex PCR reads and lists one entry per CDR3 protein. The repertoire includes approximately 400,000 distinct CDR3 sequences, 15% to 19% of them detected once, and over 7.5% sits in the top ten. Patients were aged 18 to 65, had disease duration under 2 months, and had newly diagnosed hyperthyroidism. Lactation, pregnancy, other autoimmune disease or uncontrolled infection excluded patients. The CDR3 runs to 16 residues. Germline V gene sequence: CDR1 MNHNS, CDR2 SASEGT. V lost 2 bases to trimming and J lost 2 bases, with 15 bases between them. Study-level results: Also found in blood were most expanded thyroid clonotypes above 0.001. A 13 V-J signature model discriminated ophthalmopathy versus stable hyperthyroidism.

Concerning this clonotype itself: Antigen specificity is unknown.

The source of this sequence is a woman aged 18-30 years with Graves' hyperthyroidism. V gene TRBV6-1 combines with J gene TRBJ2-5; tentative D call: TRBD1 (6 bases). Sequenced material: blood. CDR3 region: CASSEWDTYDQETQYF. The CDR3 coding sequence is TGTGCCAGCAGTGAATGGGACACGTACGATCAAGAGACCCAGTACTTC.